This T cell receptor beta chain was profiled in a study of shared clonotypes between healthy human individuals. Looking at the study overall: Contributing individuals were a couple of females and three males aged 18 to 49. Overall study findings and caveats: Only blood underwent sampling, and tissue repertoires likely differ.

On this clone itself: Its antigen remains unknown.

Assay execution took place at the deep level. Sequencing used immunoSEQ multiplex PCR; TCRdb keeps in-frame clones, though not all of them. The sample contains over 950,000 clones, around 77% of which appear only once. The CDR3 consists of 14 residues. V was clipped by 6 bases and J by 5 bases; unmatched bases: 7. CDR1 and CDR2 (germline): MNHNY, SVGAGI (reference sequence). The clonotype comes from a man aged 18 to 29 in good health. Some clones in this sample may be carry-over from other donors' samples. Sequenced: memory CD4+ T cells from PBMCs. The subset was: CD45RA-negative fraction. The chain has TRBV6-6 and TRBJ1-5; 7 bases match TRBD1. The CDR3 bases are TGTGCCAGCAGCACGCGAACAGGGGATCAGCCCCAGCATTTT. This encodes CASSTRTGDQPQHF.